Below, 12 T cell receptor beta chains from the same sample are listed, as sequenced in a study of response to subunit inactivated influenza vaccine (dated 2018 in TCRdb). Receptors were amplified or captured by RT-PCR. TCRdb names Illumina HiSeq 2500 as the instrument used. TCRdb reworked the public reads: Q25 trimming with fastp, MiXCR clone assembly, productive beta chains retained. Each CDR3 protein gets just one entry, which takes the most common genes and DNA from the rows behind it. The sample includes under 750,000 distinct CDR3 sequences, with approximately 12% observed a single time. The top ten clones comprise roughly a tenth of the sample. The sample in question was PBMCs from blood, obtained on the day of vaccination. These receptors all stem from a man aged 45-65 years who received an inactivated influenza vaccine. Donor details come from another sample of the same person, matched by shared clones.

This clonotype was observed a few times. V usage is TRBV7-2 and J usage is TRBJ2-5; the match to TRBD1 covers 8 bases. The V segment lost 7 bases and the J segment 4 bases; nucleotides outside the gene matches: 5. Germline CDR1 SGHTA, CDR2 FQGNSA. The CDR3 runs 13 residues. The CDR3 sequence is CASTQDRVETQYF. As DNA, the CDR3 is TGTGCCAGCACCCAGGACAGGGTAGAGACCCAGTACTTC.

This clonotype has a handful of counts. The chain links TRBV3-1 to TRBJ1-2; D possibly corresponds to TRBD1 (6 bases). Trimming left V 1 base short and J 4 bases short, with 16 bases between. Germline V gene lookup returns CDR1 LGHDT and CDR2 YNNKEL (reference sequence). This CDR3 comprises 16 residues. This CDR3 is CASSQGPPGGGYGYTF. CDR3 coding DNA: TGTGCCAGCAGCCAAGGACCGCCGGGGGGCGGCTATGGCTACACCTTC.

This clonotype occurred a few times. This sequence joins TRBV12-3 or TRBV12-4 and TRBJ2-1, with no clear D. The CDR3 is 15 residues long. The ends were cut back, 6 bases at V and 3 bases at J, with 15 bases in the middle. The CDR3 spells CASSLAVGLYNEQFF. The DNA for the CDR3 is TGTGCCAGCAGCCTCGCAGTGGGCCTCTACAATGAGCAGTTCTTC.

This clonotype showed up just a few times. The chain links TRBV6-1 to TRBJ2-1; 7 bases line up with TRBD1. Germline CDR1 and CDR2: MNHNS and SASEGT. This CDR3 is built from 16 residues. Trimming cost V 6 bases and J 9 bases; bases outside gene matches: 17. CDR3 coding DNA: TGTGCCAGCAGCCCCCCGGGACAGACGACCTACGGTGAGCAGTTCTTC. It is translated as CASSPPGQTTYGEQFF.

The chain employs TRBV20-1 and TRBJ2-1; 9 bases align to TRBD2. Germline assignment: CDR1 DFQATT and CDR2 SNEGSKA (reference sequence). Trimming cost V 3 bases and J 0 bases; bases outside gene matches: 12. The CDR3 is made up of 18 amino acids. The DNA for the CDR3 is TGCAGTGCTAGGAAGGGACTAGCCTTATCCCTCTCCTACAATGAGCAGTTCTTC. It translates to CSARKGLALSLSYNEQFF.

The chain uses TRBV29-1 and TRBJ2-7; 9 bases match TRBD1. Per the germline V gene, CDR1 is SQVTM and CDR2 is ANQGSEA. The CDR3 totals 14 residues. The J segment lost 3 bases and the V segment lost 2 bases, leaving 5 bases of the junction unmatched. CDR3 residues: CSVETRDRVYEQYF. Here the CDR3 DNA reads TGCAGCGTTGAAACCCGGGACAGGGTCTACGAGCAGTACTTC.

The gene calls are TRBV24-1 and TRBJ2-3, with 9 bases identical to TRBD1. The length of the CDR3 is 18 residues. Germline CDR1 reads KGHDR; CDR2 reads SFDVKD. The trim removed 3 bases at V and 3 bases at J, leaving 12 bases unmatched. CDR3 loop: CATSDPTPTGGLTDTQYF. CDR3 nucleotides: TGTGCCACCAGTGATCCCACCCCGACAGGGGGGTTAACAGATACGCAGTATTTT.

This clonotype was counted between two and nine times. The CDR3 is CASSYSRAGQGRYEQYF. The CDR3 region has the DNA TGTGCCAGCAGTTACTCGAGGGCGGGACAGGGCCGCTACGAGCAGTACTTC. The rearrangement uses TRBV6-5 and TRBJ2-7, with TRBD1 matching 9 bases. The CDR3 consists of 17 residues. The V gene end was trimmed by 0 bases and the J gene end by 3 bases; junction bases not matched to a gene: 9. CDR1 is MNHEY and CDR2 is SVGAGI in the germline V gene.

The gene calls are TRBV12-3 or TRBV12-4 and TRBJ1-6; D is perhaps TRBD1 (5 bases). CDR3 length: 14 residues. The V gene lost 3 bases and the J gene lost 5 bases, with 8 bases spanning the gap. CDR3 residues: CASSFWGDNSPLHF. The CDR3 DNA reads as TGTGCCAGCAGTTTTTGGGGGGATAATTCACCCCTCCACTTT.

A few counts support this clonotype. This sequence joins TRBV7-3 and TRBJ2-2; either TRBD1 or TRBD2 may supply D (5 bases each). The CDR3 length is 15 residues. Trimming removed 3 bases at V and 5 bases at J, with 13 bases between. Germline V gene sequence: CDR1 SGHTA, CDR2 FQGTGA. CDR3 in amino acids: CASSFDRGRTGELFF. The CDR3 coding sequence is TGTGCCAGCAGCTTTGATAGGGGACGGACCGGGGAGCTGTTTTTT.

This chain joins TRBV2 and TRBJ2-2, with D perhaps being TRBD1 or TRBD2 (5 bases each). Germline V gene lookup returns CDR1 SNHLY and CDR2 FYNNEI. V shed 10 bases and J shed 3 bases, with 21 bases lying between them. The CDR3 runs 16 residues. The CDR3 nucleotides are TGTGCCACCCCGCTGGGACCCCAACGCGACACCGGGGAGCTGTTTTTT. As protein: CATPLGPQRDTGELFF.

The chain employs TRBV11-2 and TRBJ2-1, with no clear D. Germline CDR1 and CDR2: SGHAT and FQNNGV. The CDR3 spans 14 residues. V dropped 5 bases and J dropped 0 bases, with 8 bases sitting between them. The CDR3 DNA follows: TGTGCCAGCAGCCCCAGCAGCTCCTACAATGAGCAGTTCTTC. Protein: CASSPSSSYNEQFF. Together with reference TRBV11-2 and TRBJ2-1, the CDR3 gives the full variable domain: EAGVAQSPRYKIIEKRQSVAFWCNPISGHATLYWYQQILGQGPKLLIQFQNNGVVDDSQLPKDRFSAERLKGVDSTLKIQPAKLEDSAVYLCASSPSSSYNEQFFGPGTRLTVL.